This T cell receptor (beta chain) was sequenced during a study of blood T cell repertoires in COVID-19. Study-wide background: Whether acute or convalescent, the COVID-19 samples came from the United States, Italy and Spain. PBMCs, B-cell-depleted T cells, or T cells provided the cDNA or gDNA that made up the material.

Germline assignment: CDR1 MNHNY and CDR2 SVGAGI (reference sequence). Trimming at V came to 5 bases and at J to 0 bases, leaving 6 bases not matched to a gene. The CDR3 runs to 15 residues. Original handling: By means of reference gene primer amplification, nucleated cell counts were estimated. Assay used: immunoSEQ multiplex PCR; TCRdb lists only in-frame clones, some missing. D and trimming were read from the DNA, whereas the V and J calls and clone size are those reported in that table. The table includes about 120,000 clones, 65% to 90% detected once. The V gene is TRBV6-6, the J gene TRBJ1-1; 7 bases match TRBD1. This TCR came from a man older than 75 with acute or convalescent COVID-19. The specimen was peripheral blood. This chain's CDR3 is CASSQPGQMNTEAFF. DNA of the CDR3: TGTGCCAGCAGTCAACCGGGACAGATGAACACTGAAGCTTTCTTT.